What follows are 30 T cell receptor beta chains derived from one specimen sequenced in a study of blood T cell repertoires in COVID-19. The assay was immunoSEQ multiplex PCR, and TCRdb's table has in-frame clones only and misses some. The sample yields roughly 400,000 clones, 90% seen once. Sequenced input: PBMCs or T cells enriched from blood (not recorded which). The source of these receptors is a man younger than 35 who had recovered from COVID-19.

The chain links TRBV2 to TRBJ1-4; possibly TRBD1 for D (5 bases). V was shortened by 4 bases and J by 4 bases, with 10 bases between the two germline ends. CDR1 is SNHLY, CDR2 FYNNEI, per germline. The CDR3 loop spans 14 amino acids. CDR3 DNA: TGTGCCAGCAGTGTTCGACAGTTTAATGAAAAACTGTTTTTT. Its protein is CASSVRQFNEKLFF.

V and J are TRBV27 and TRBJ2-7; D gene ambiguous. Germline V gene data show CDR1 as MNHEY and CDR2 as SMNVEV (reference sequence). V lost 5 bases and J lost 6, with 11 bases in between. This CDR3 is 12 amino acids long. The CDR3, as DNA: TGTGCCAGCAGTGAAGCAAGAGGCGAGCAGTACTTC. Translating gives CASSEARGEQYF.

The chain combines TRBV7-9 with TRBJ2-2; TRBD1 matches 12 bases. This CDR3 has 17 amino acids. Germline V gene data show CDR1 as SEHNR and CDR2 as FQNEAQ (reference sequence). V gave up 5 bases and J gave up 2 bases; unmatched junction bases: 6. The CDR3 here is CASSLTGTGGNTGELFF. Written as DNA, the CDR3 is TGTGCCAGCAGCCTGACCGGGACAGGGGGCAACACCGGGGAGCTGTTTTTT.

The chain employs TRBV5-1 and TRBJ2-7, with 7 bases matching TRBD2. The ends lost 5 bases at V and 3 bases at J; junction bases unmatched: 11. Germline lookup yields CDR1 SGHRS and CDR2 YFSETQ. The CDR3 totals 15 residues. The CDR3 spells CASRTTSDYFYEQYF. DNA for the CDR3: TGCGCCAGCAGAACAACTAGCGATTACTTCTACGAGCAGTACTTC.

The V and J genes are TRBV5-1 and TRBJ1-2; 8 bases are a match to TRBD1. Germline V gene lookup returns CDR1 SGHRS and CDR2 YFSETQ. This CDR3 spans 15 amino acids. The V and J ends lost 0 bases and 4 bases, in that order; junction bases with no gene match: 5. CDR3 nucleotides: TGCGCCAGCAGCTTGGCGGCAGGGGGCGGCTATGGCTACACCTTC. This translates into CASSLAAGGGYGYTF.

A word on this clone: The same CDR3 can be traced to other DNA sequences in this sample. This sequence joins TRBV6-5 and TRBJ2-7; D gene unclear. Germline-derived CDR1 and CDR2 are MNHEY and SVGAGI. With 0 bases removed from V and 0 bases from J, the gap between germline ends came to 9 bases. There are 15 residues in the CDR3. In DNA form, the CDR3 reads TGTGCCAGCAGTTACTCCGAACCGAGCTCCTACGAGCAGTACTTC. Its translation is CASSYSEPSSYEQYF.

This clone was seen only once. The CDR3 region has the DNA TGCGCCAGCAGCGCACAGGGCGCTAATGAAAAACTGTTTTTT. Amino acids: CASSAQGANEKLFF. The chain recombines TRBV5-1 with TRBJ1-4; tentatively, D is TRBD1 (6 bases). This CDR3 has 14 amino acids. The germline V gene has CDR1 SGHRS and CDR2 YFSETQ. V dropped 4 bases and J dropped 3 bases, with 10 bases sitting between them.

In its sample, this clone was seen a few times. The chain uses TRBV19 and TRBJ2-7, with 10 bases matching TRBD2. The trim removed 2 bases at V and 2 bases at J, leaving 3 bases unmatched. The CDR3 runs 15 residues. The germline V gene has CDR1 LNHDA and CDR2 SQIVND (reference sequence). CDR3: CASSISSGGAYEQYF. The CDR3 region has the DNA TGTGCCAGTAGTATATCTAGCGGGGGCGCCTACGAGCAGTACTTC.

CDR3 sequence reads: CASSLGFGQTEAFF. The CDR3 DNA follows: TGCGCCAGCAGCTTGGGCTTTGGGCAGACTGAAGCTTTCTTT. V and J are TRBV5-1 and TRBJ1-1; D uncertain. Germline loops: CDR1 SGHRS, CDR2 YFSETQ. V lost 0 bases, J lost 5 bases, and 11 bases lay in between. CDR3 size: 14 residues.

J is TRBJ2-3 and V is TRBV11-2; 7 nucleotides match TRBD2. J was trimmed by 5 bases and V by 3 bases; bases with no gene match: 2. Germline CDR1 SGHAT, CDR2 FQNNGV. The CDR3 covers 13 residues. CDR3: CASSLRGRDTQYF. CDR3 DNA sequence: TGTGCCAGCAGCTTGCGGGGGAGAGATACGCAGTATTTT.

This chain links TRBV11-3 with TRBJ1-4, with a possible D match to TRBD1 (6 bases). Germline assignment: CDR1 SGHNT and CDR2 YENEEA. V dropped 10 bases and J dropped 6 bases, with 12 bases sitting between them. The CDR3 has 12 residues. CDR3 protein: CATQGTDEKLFF. CDR3 sequence (DNA): TGTGCCACTCAGGGGACGGATGAAAAACTGTTTTTT.

This rearrangement joins TRBV10-3 to TRBJ1-2; 7 bases are a match to TRBD1. This CDR3 spans 13 amino acids. With V trimmed by 3 bases and J by 4 bases, 2 bases remained unmatched. Germline lookup yields CDR1 ENHRY and CDR2 SYGVKD. The CDR3 sequence is CAISEGTVYGYTF. The CDR3 DNA sequence: TGTGCCATCAGTGAAGGGACAGTCTATGGCTACACCTTC.

This rearrangement joins TRBV28 to TRBJ1-4; 10 bases fit TRBD1. Germline V lookup: CDR1 MDHEN, CDR2 SYDVKM. The CDR3 spans 14 residues. The trim removed 10 bases at V and 7 bases at J, leaving 9 bases unmatched. The chain's CDR3 is CATKGRDRGEKLFF. The CDR3 nucleotides read TGTGCCACCAAGGGGCGGGACAGGGGTGAAAAACTGTTTTTT.

The CDR3 bases are TGTGCCAGCAGGGTCGGACAGGGGGAAAATCAGCCCCAGCATTTT. As protein: CASRVGQGENQPQHF. This chain uses TRBV2 with TRBJ1-5, with 10 bases identical to TRBD1. With 6 bases clipped from V and 4 bases from J, the junction kept 6 bases outside the gene matches. The CDR3 contains 15 residues. Germline-derived CDR1 and CDR2 are SNHLY and FYNNEI.

The V and J genes are TRBV29-1 and TRBJ1-1; D remains ambiguous. Germline V CDR1 and CDR2: SQVTM, ANQGSEA. The CDR3 contains 12 residues. V gave up 1 base and J gave up 5 bases, with 8 bases separating them. CDR3 nucleotides: TGCAGCGTTGAAGTGCGGGCGACTGAAGCTTTCTTT. Its protein product is CSVEVRATEAFF.

V is TRBV6-5 and J is TRBJ1-1; TRBD1 matches at 8 bases. From germline, CDR1 is MNHEY and CDR2 SVGAGI. The CDR3 spans 14 residues. With V trimmed by 6 bases and J by 3 bases, 6 bases remained unmatched. The CDR3 DNA follows: TGTGCCAGCAGCACGGACAGGGTTGACACTGAAGCTTTCTTT. Translated, it gives CASSTDRVDTEAFF.

J is TRBJ2-7 and V is TRBV6-8; TRBD1 aligns across 8 bases. CDR1 is MNHGY, CDR2 SAAAGT, per germline. The ends lost 3 bases at V and 5 bases at J; junction bases unmatched: 12. This CDR3 spans 16 amino acids. Here the CDR3 DNA reads TGTGCCAGCAGTTATTGGCCGCGACAGGGGTGCGACGAGCAGTACTTC. This translates into CASSYWPRQGCDEQYF.

The rearrangement links TRBV27 to TRBJ1-1; a possible D gene is TRBD1 (5 bases). This CDR3 region has 15 residues. Germline assignment: CDR1 MNHEY and CDR2 SMNVEV (reference sequence). The V end lost 5 bases, the J end lost 0 bases, and 13 bases lay between the germline ends. CDR3 nucleotides: TGTGCCAGCAGTCCCCTGATAGGGGTGAACACTGAAGCTTTCTTT. Translated, it gives CASSPLIGVNTEAFF.

This chain links TRBV5-4 with TRBJ2-2; TRBD2 agrees at 10 bases. Unmatched junction bases numbered 11, after V lost 3 bases and J lost 6 bases. The CDR3 is made up of 17 amino acids. CDR1 is SGHNT, CDR2 YYREEE, per germline (reference sequence). Written as DNA, the CDR3 is TGTGCCAGCAGCTCGATAGCGGGAGGTACTTCGGCCGGGGAGCTGTTTTTT. Its translation is CASSSIAGGTSAGELFF.

The V call is TRBV10-2, the J call TRBJ2-1; 10 nucleotides align to TRBD1. V lost 6 bases to trimming and J lost 1 base; unmatched junction nucleotides: 12. The CDR3 runs 18 residues. CDR1 is WSHSY and CDR2 is SAAADI in the germline V gene. The CDR3 bases are TGCGCCAGCAGGGCCGGGACAGGGGAAGTGTGGTCCTACAATGAGCAGTTCTTC. This gives the protein CASRAGTGEVWSYNEQFF.

The chain joins TRBV9 to TRBJ2-1; no definite D call. Germline CDR1 is SGDLS and CDR2 is YYNGEE. Trimming cost V 0 bases and J 5 bases, with 9 bases left between them. The CDR3 runs 14 residues. The chain's CDR3 is CASSVDLGHNEQFF. The CDR3 coding sequence is TGTGCCAGCAGCGTAGATTTGGGCCACAATGAGCAGTTCTTC.

This chain joins TRBV3-1 (or the pseudogene TRBV3-2) and TRBJ1-1; 8 bases are a match to TRBD1. The CDR3 covers 12 residues. CDR1 LGHDT and CDR2 YNNKEL come from the germline V gene (reference sequence). J gave up 11 bases and V 1 base, and 3 bases lay outside the gene matches. The CDR3 DNA follows: TGTGCCAGCAGCCAAGCAGGGGGCGAGGCTTTCTTT. Its protein product is CASSQAGGEAFF.

This clone was recorded only once. The rearrangement joins TRBV11-2 to TRBJ1-6; 10 bases are shared with TRBD1. CDR3 length: 19 amino acids. J lost 6 bases, V lost 4 bases, and 15 bases had no gene match. From germline, CDR1 is SGHAT and CDR2 FQNNGV. In DNA, the CDR3 is TGTGCCAGCAGCTCCCGGGACAGGGGCCCATTAGTGCGTAATTCACCCCTCCACTTT. As protein: CASSSRDRGPLVRNSPLHF. Using reference TRBV11-2 and TRBJ1-6 for the parts outside the CDR3, the full variable domain is EAGVAQSPRYKIIEKRQSVAFWCNPISGHATLYWYQQILGQGPKLLIQFQNNGVVDDSQLPKDRFSAERLKGVDSTLKIQPAKLEDSAVYLCASSSRDRGPLVRNSPLHFGNGTRLTVT.

This chain uses TRBV5-1 with TRBJ2-1, with 14 bases aligning to TRBD2. Per germline, CDR1 SGHRS and CDR2 YFSETQ. CDR3 length equals 15 residues. V was clipped by 4 bases and J by 5 bases; unmatched bases: 2. The DNA of the CDR3 is TGCGCCAGCAGCGGGGGACTAGCGGGAGACAATGAGCAGTTCTTC. Its translation: CASSGGLAGDNEQFF.

The V gene is TRBV27, the J gene TRBJ1-1; 7 bases align to TRBD1. The CDR3 loop spans 17 amino acids. Germline V gene sequence: CDR1 MNHEY, CDR2 SMNVEV (reference sequence). Unmatched junction bases numbered 11, after V lost 4 bases and J lost 0 bases. CDR3 nucleotide sequence: TGTGCCAGCAGTTCCAGGGGGTACAAACAGATGAACACTGAAGCTTTCTTT. Protein product: CASSSRGYKQMNTEAFF.

The genes are TRBV18 and TRBJ1-4; TRBD1 aligns across 10 bases. Looked up from germline, CDR1 is KGHSH and CDR2 is LQKENI. V shed 3 bases and J 6 bases; nucleotides not matched to a gene: 4. The CDR3 is made up of 15 amino acids. The CDR3 protein is CASSPLTGGDEKLFF. The CDR3 nucleotides read TGTGCCAGCTCACCCCTGACAGGGGGCGATGAAAAACTGTTTTTT.

The chain employs TRBV12-3 or TRBV12-4 and TRBJ1-2; 7 bases agree with TRBD1. This CDR3 is 13 amino acids long. The V gene end was trimmed by 5 bases and the J gene end by 8 bases; junction bases not matched to a gene: 8. CDR3 in DNA: TGTGCCAGCAGTGGATCGACAGGGAACGGCTACACCTTC. Translation: CASSGSTGNGYTF.

The chain is built from TRBV6-6 and TRBJ1-1, with unresolved D. Trimming took 3 bases from V and 5 from J, leaving 13 bases between them. CDR1 is MNHNY, CDR2 SVGAGI, per germline (reference sequence). The CDR3 totals 14 residues. CDR3 sequence (DNA): TGTGCCAGCAGTTATCAAGCAGGAGGGACTGAAGCTTTCTTT. Its translation is CASSYQAGGTEAFF.

V and J are TRBV27 and TRBJ2-5; 12 nucleotides agree with TRBD1. Trimming removed 5 bases from V and 4 bases from J; junction bases left unmatched: 5. CDR1 MNHEY and CDR2 SMNVEV come from the germline V gene (reference sequence). The CDR3 length is 15 residues. The CDR3 sequence: CASSPRDRGRETQYF. As DNA, the CDR3 is TGTGCCAGCAGTCCCAGGGACAGGGGGCGAGAGACCCAGTACTTC.

The CDR3 region has the DNA TGTGCCAGCAGCGCCAAGAGGCAAACCGGGACAGGTTTTGGCAATGAGCAGTTCTTC. Protein sequence: CASSAKRQTGTGFGNEQFF. The gene calls are TRBV9 and TRBJ2-1; 8 bases align to TRBD1. Per germline, CDR1 SGDLS and CDR2 YYNGEE. The V segment lost 3 bases and the J segment 6 bases; nucleotides outside the gene matches: 20. There are 19 residues in the CDR3. The entire variable domain, with the rest obtained from reference TRBV9 and TRBJ2-1, is as follows: DSGVTQTPKHLITATGQRVTLRCSPRSGDLSVYWYQQSLDQGLQFLIQYYNGEERAKGNILERFSAQQFPDLHSELNLSSLELGDSALYFCASSAKRQTGTGFGNEQFFGPGTRLTVL.